Listed below are T cell receptor beta chains from one sample, sequenced in a study of blood T cell repertoires in COVID-19. Clones were read by immunoSEQ multiplex PCR, and TCRdb kept only the in-frame ones, dropping some. The sample consists of 65,000 to 85,000 clones, more than 80% of them appearing once. Sequencing was done on a sample of peripheral blood. The receptors shown here come from a man aged 45-65 years with acute or convalescent COVID-19. Both conserved end residues are part of each CDR3. D genes are given only for firm matches. The size of a clone is reported for some rows only, either as once, few or many, or as a class for expanded clones.

.	.	TRBV11-2	TRBJ1-6	CASSLDRWAVNSPLHF	TGTGCCAGCAGCTTAGATAGATGGGCCGTTAATTCACCCCTCCACTTT
.	.	TRBV11-3	TRBJ2-2	CASSLVGGGELFF	TGTGCCAGCAGCTTAGTCGGAGGCGGGGAGCTGTTTTTT
.	.	TRBV30	TRBJ1-2	CAWSSKSLGTIFNYGYTF	TGTGCCTGGAGCTCAAAATCCCTTGGGACTATCTTTAACTATGGCTACACCTTC
.	.	TRBV19	TRBJ1-5	CASSIDPWTQSNQPQHF	TGTGCCAGTAGTATAGATCCTTGGACACAGAGCAATCAGCCCCAGCATTTT
.	.	TRBV7-2	TRBJ2-1	CASSPPGLGHNEQFF	TGTGCCAGCAGCCCTCCGGGATTGGGCCACAATGAGCAGTTCTTC
.	.	TRBV9	TRBJ1-4	CASSPVLGDEKLFF	TGTGCCAGCAGCCCAGTTCTGGGAGATGAAAAACTGTTTTTT
.	.	TRBV5-8	TRBJ1-3	CASSLARVNTIYF	TGTGCCAGCAGCTTGGCCCGGGTTAACACCATATATTTT
TRBD2	.	TRBV5-8	TRBJ2-5	CASIGIARASGTRRTQYF	TGTGCCAGCATCGGAATAGCTAGGGCTAGCGGGACCCGACGGACCCAGTACTTC
TRBD1	.	TRBV18	TRBJ1-2	CASSPPDRGFLYGYTF	TGTGCCAGCTCACCACCGGACAGGGGTTTTTTGTATGGCTACACCTTC
TRBD2	.	TRBV2	TRBJ2-3	CASRTGTSGRLSSTDTQYF	TGTGCCAGCAGGACCGGGACTAGCGGGAGGCTCTCTAGCACAGATACGCAGTATTTT
.	.	TRBV30	TRBJ1-5	CAWRATGGNQPQHF	TGTGCCTGGAGAGCGACAGGTGGCAATCAGCCCCAGCATTTT
TRBD1	.	TRBV6-1	TRBJ1-1	CASSDPTGPNTEAFF	TGTGCCAGCAGTGACCCGACAGGGCCCAACACTGAAGCTTTCTTT
.	once	TRBV18	TRBJ1-5	CASSPETGGRNQPQHF	TGTGCCAGCTCACCCGAGACAGGCGGGCGTAATCAGCCCCAGCATTTT
.	.	TRBV21-1	TRBJ1-3	CASSKGEDRDRSSGNTIYF	TGTGCCAGCAGCAAAGGGGAGGACAGGGACCGTAGCTCTGGAAACACCATATATTTT